These 28 T cell receptor beta chains were all obtained from the same sample, sequenced in a study of T-cell reconstitution after alpha-beta-depleted transplantation in children (dated by TCRdb to between 2015 and 2016). What this sample's treatment or condition label stands for: allogeneic hematopoietic cell transplantation with graft depleted of TCRalphabeta T cells and CD19 B cells. Receptors were amplified or captured by PCR. TCRdb lists the instrument as Illumina HiSeq 2500. TCR libraries were prepared with molecular barcoding, using unique molecular identifiers to normalize TCRbeta repertoire quantification. TCRdb's own reprocessing of the public reads used fastp at Q25 and MiXCR and kept productive beta chains. Rows matching on CDR3 protein sequence are summarized as one entry with the most common DNA and genes. This sample gives 100,000 to 120,000 distinct CDR3 sequences in total; 6.4% of them show up just once. The ten largest clones take up 23% of the sample.

The source was PBMCs, mostly from graft donor cells, collected 360 days after TCRalphabeta/CD19-depleted stem cell transplant. These receptors were obtained from a male patient aged 2-10 years who had a stem cell transplant for acute lymphoblastic leukemia, so the T cells may come from the graft donor.

This clonotype came up many times. The chain has TRBV4-3 and TRBJ2-3, with 10 nucleotides matching TRBD2. With 0 bases clipped from V and 0 bases from J, the junction kept 9 bases outside the gene matches. The CDR3 is made up of 19 amino acids. The germline CDR1 and CDR2 sequences are LGHNA and YSLEER. CDR3 protein: CASSQDQPSGSASTDTQYF. The CDR3 DNA follows: TGCGCCAGCAGCCAAGATCAGCCTAGCGGGAGTGCTAGCACAGATACGCAGTATTTT.

Many counts were recorded for this clonotype. V and J are TRBV24-1 and TRBJ2-2; the match to TRBD2 covers 8 bases. The CDR3 totals 16 residues. V dropped 4 bases and J dropped 6; count of bases not matched to a gene: 9. The germline V gene has CDR1 KGHDR and CDR2 SFDVKD. The CDR3 sequence: CATSETGGERPGELFF. The CDR3 nucleotides read TGTGCCACCAGTGAAACCGGGGGGGAAAGGCCCGGGGAGCTGTTTTTT.

This clonotype turned up a few times. The J gene is TRBJ2-7, the V gene TRBV27; D may be TRBD1 (5 bases). The germline V and J ends were trimmed by 2 bases and 1 base, with 6 bases remaining between them. Germline lookup yields CDR1 MNHEY and CDR2 SMNVEV (reference sequence). The CDR3 is made up of 13 amino acids. CDR3 coding DNA: TGTGCCAGCAGTTTACAGGGATCCTACGAGCAGTACTTC. Translated: CASSLQGSYEQYF.

Ten or more counts support this clonotype. The V and J genes are TRBV29-1 and TRBJ2-7; no clear D. V dropped 3 bases and J dropped 4 bases, with 7 bases sitting between them. This CDR3 spans 11 amino acids. The germline V gene encodes CDR1 SQVTM and CDR2 ANQGSEA. Here the CDR3 reads CSVERGYEQYF. For the CDR3, the DNA is TGCAGCGTTGAGAGAGGTTACGAGCAGTACTTC.

The chain couples TRBV4-3 to TRBJ2-2; D is undetermined. Germline V CDR1 and CDR2: LGHNA, YSLEER. The CDR3 has 14 residues. The germline V and J ends were trimmed by 3 bases and 4 bases, with 9 bases remaining between them. CDR3 in amino acids: CASSHLFTTGELFF. The CDR3 DNA follows: TGCGCCAGCAGCCATCTATTTACCACCGGGGAGCTGTTTTTT.

In its sample, this clonotype was seen many times. This chain connects TRBV29-1 to TRBJ2-7; 9 nucleotides agree with TRBD2. CDR3 size: 15 residues. CDR1 SQVTM and CDR2 ANQGSEA come from the germline V gene. V dropped 2 bases and J dropped 5; count of bases not matched to a gene: 10. This CDR3 is CSVERSGRPQNEQYF. DNA for the CDR3: TGCAGCGTTGAACGGAGCGGGAGGCCCCAAAACGAGCAGTACTTC.

Only a few counts were recorded for this clonotype. This chain joins TRBV6-1 and TRBJ1-6; 9 positions agree with TRBD1. The CDR3 sequence is 15 residues long. Germline CDR1 and CDR2: MNHNS and SASEGT. With 4 bases clipped from V and 8 bases from J, the junction kept 6 bases outside the gene matches. The CDR3 spells CASSGRRTGDSPLHF. CDR3 nucleotides: TGTGCCAGCAGTGGAAGGAGGACAGGGGATTCACCCCTCCACTTT.

The chain is built from TRBV4-3 and TRBJ1-2; D is perhaps TRBD1 (5 bases). The V gene lost 4 bases and the J gene lost 6 bases, with 18 bases spanning the gap. This CDR3 is 15 amino acids long. Germline loops: CDR1 LGHNA, CDR2 YSLEER. Here the CDR3 DNA reads TGCGCCAGCAGCCCCGGCGCAGGGCAAAGGGATGGCTACACCTTC. This sequence encodes CASSPGAGQRDGYTF.

Of note for this clonotype: A much larger clone differs from this one at a single base, so this may be a read error. The chain employs TRBV6-2 or TRBV6-3 and TRBJ2-5, with D maybe TRBD1 (6 bases). Per the germline V gene, CDR1 is MNHEY and CDR2 is SVGEGT. This CDR3 is built from 15 residues. CDR3 nucleotide sequence: TGTGCCAGCAGTTGGGGATGGACAGTTCAAGAGGCCCAGTACTTC. Translated: CASSWGWTVQEAQYF.

This clonotype was seen at least ten times. As DNA, the CDR3 is TGTGCCAGCAGCTTGATCCAGAACGACCAGCCCCAGCATTTT. Residues: CASSLIQNDQPQHF. V gene TRBV5-6 combines with J gene TRBJ1-5; D unclear. CDR1 SGHDT and CDR2 YYEEEE come from the germline V gene. The V and J ends lost 1 base and 7 bases respectively, with 12 bases between them. This CDR3 is built from 14 residues. Supplemented by reference TRBV5-6 and TRBJ1-5, the full variable domain reads DAGVTQSPTHLIKTRGQQVTLRCSPKSGHDTVSWYQQALGQGPQFIFQYYEEEERQRGNFPDRFSGHQFPNYSSELNVNALLLGDSALYLCASSLIQNDQPQHFGDGTRLSIL.

This clonotype was observed many times. The V and J genes are TRBV12-3 or TRBV12-4 and TRBJ2-1; tentative D call: TRBD2 (6 bases). V was clipped by 8 bases and J by 8 bases, with 19 bases between them. The CDR3 loop spans 14 amino acids. The CDR3 nucleotides are TGTGCCAGCGAGGATGCGGGACGAGCGGATGAGCAGTTCTTC. Residues: CASEDAGRADEQFF.

The chain uses TRBV9 and TRBJ1-2, with TRBD1 identical over 8 bases. CDR1 and CDR2 from the germline V gene are SGDLS and YYNGEE. This CDR3 is built from 15 residues. V shed 2 bases, J shed 4 bases, and the junction held 7 bases outside the gene matches. The CDR3 spells CASSVSGGGTYGYTF. The CDR3 coding sequence is TGTGCCAGCAGCGTTTCAGGGGGCGGAACCTATGGCTACACCTTC. Drawing the rest from reference TRBV9 and TRBJ1-2, the complete variable domain is DSGVTQTPKHLITATGQRVTLRCSPRSGDLSVYWYQQSLDQGLQFLIQYYNGEERAKGNILERFSAQQFPDLHSELNLSSLELGDSALYFCASSVSGGGTYGYTFGSGTRLTVV.

The sample holds many counts of this clonotype. V gene TRBV28 combines with J gene TRBJ2-5, with D tentatively TRBD2 (5 bases). This CDR3 has 16 amino acids. Germline V gives CDR1 MDHEN, CDR2 SYDVKM. Trimming left V 4 bases short and J 3 bases short, with 18 bases between. CDR3 sequence (DNA): TGTGCCAGCAGTTCGTCCTACACAAACGGGGAAGAGACCCAGTACTTC. Its translation: CASSSSYTNGEETQYF.

This clonotype was detected ten times or more. J is TRBJ2-7 and V is TRBV27, with 10 bases aligning to TRBD1. This CDR3 is built from 16 residues. Germline CDR1 and CDR2: MNHEY and SMNVEV (reference sequence). After removal of 0 bases from V and 2 bases from J, the junction contained 4 bases not matched to a gene. The CDR3 reads CASSLSTGQGAYEQYF. CDR3 bases: TGTGCCAGCAGTTTATCGACCGGACAGGGGGCCTACGAGCAGTACTTC.

This clonotype was recorded many times. The chain recombines TRBV7-6 with TRBJ1-2; no clear D. The germline gives CDR1 SGHVS, CDR2 FNYEAQ. V was clipped by 1 base and J by 8 bases, with 8 bases between them. The CDR3 length is 12 residues. The DNA for the CDR3 is TGTGCCAGCAGCTTAGGCGTGAGAGGCTACACCTTC. Amino acid sequence: CASSLGVRGYTF.

There are many counts of this clonotype. This chain uses TRBV5-1 with TRBJ2-3, with 8 bases matching TRBD2. The CDR3 is 12 amino acids. The J segment lost 6 bases and the V segment lost 5 bases, leaving 2 bases of the junction unmatched. Germline CDR1 SGHRS, CDR2 YFSETQ. The CDR3 loop is CASRLAGDTQYF. The CDR3 bases are TGCGCCAGCAGGTTAGCGGGGGATACGCAGTATTTT.

Only a few counts were recorded for this clonotype. This chain links TRBV29-1 with TRBJ1-2; D not resolved. The germline gives CDR1 SQVTM, CDR2 ANQGSEA. The CDR3 spans 11 residues. V shed 0 bases and J shed 5 bases, with 4 bases lying between them. As DNA, the CDR3 is TGCAGCGTTGAAGATAGGTATGGCTACACCTTC. It specifies CSVEDRYGYTF.

The chain combines TRBV7-9 with TRBJ2-2, with 7 bases identical to TRBD1. The junction had 12 bases not matched to a gene; V was cut back by 8 bases and J by 0 bases. Germline CDR1 SEHNR, CDR2 FQNEAQ (reference sequence). CDR3 length equals 17 residues. For the CDR3, the DNA is TGTGCCAGCGCGGGTGAGGGGGCGCCCCCGAACACCGGGGAGCTGTTTTTT. Translated: CASAGEGAPPNTGELFF.

This clonotype came up many times. V usage is TRBV2 and J usage is TRBJ2-2; D is unresolved. The germline V gene has CDR1 SNHLY and CDR2 FYNNEI. This CDR3 region has 12 residues. The V and J ends lost 6 bases and 2 bases respectively, with 4 bases between them. The CDR3 sequence: CASRLNTGELFF. DNA of the CDR3: TGTGCCAGCAGGCTAAACACCGGGGAGCTGTTTTTT.

This clonotype is termed medium-sized. The chain uses TRBV20-1 and TRBJ2-7; 14 nucleotides align to TRBD2. The ends lost 3 bases at V and 4 bases at J; junction bases unmatched: 11. The CDR3 loop spans 17 amino acids. Looked up from germline, CDR1 is DFQATT and CDR2 is SNEGSKA (reference sequence). The CDR3 loop is CSASGLAGGPITYEQYF. The CDR3 region has the DNA TGCAGTGCTAGCGGACTAGCGGGGGGTCCCATTACTTACGAGCAGTACTTC.

This clonotype was picked up many times. The rearrangement links TRBV7-9 to TRBJ1-2, with no clear D. Trimming took 4 bases from V and 2 from J, leaving 11 bases between them. The CDR3 is made up of 14 amino acids. Germline V lookup: CDR1 SEHNR, CDR2 FQNEAQ (reference sequence). The chain's CDR3 is CASSSSGANYGYTF. CDR3 bases: TGTGCCAGCAGCTCGTCAGGAGCCAACTATGGCTACACCTTC.

This clonotype was observed at least ten times. The J gene is TRBJ2-2, the V gene TRBV4-2, with D perhaps assigned TRBD1 or TRBD2 (5 bases each). Germline CDR1 and CDR2: LGHNA and YNFKEQ. This CDR3 is 17 amino acids long. Trimming removed 0 bases from V and 4 bases from J, with 15 bases in between. The DNA for the CDR3 is TGTGCCAGCAGCCAAGATTGGGACGGCCGAGTCACCGGGGAGCTGTTTTTT. Amino acids: CASSQDWDGRVTGELFF.

This clonotype was detected many times. V gene TRBV15 combines with J gene TRBJ2-1; no definite D call. The V end was cut by 3 bases, the J end by 5 bases, with 5 bases between. Per germline, CDR1 LNHNV and CDR2 YYDKDF (reference sequence). This CDR3 is built from 12 residues. The CDR3 DNA follows: TGTGCCACCAGCAGCCTGAACAATGAGCAGTTCTTC. Translated: CATSSLNNEQFF.

There are many counts of this clonotype. The rearrangement links TRBV13 to TRBJ2-1; D possibly corresponds to TRBD2 (5 bases). The CDR3 has 11 residues. Germline V gene data show CDR1 as PRHDT and CDR2 as FYEKMQ (reference sequence). The germline V and J ends were trimmed by 2 bases and 9 bases, with 5 bases remaining between them. CDR3: CASSLSGEQFF. CDR3 DNA sequence: TGTGCCAGCAGCTTAAGCGGTGAGCAGTTCTTC.

The chain carries TRBV24-1 and TRBJ2-3; TRBD2 matches at 8 bases. The J segment lost 1 base and the V segment lost 4 bases, leaving 6 bases of the junction unmatched. The CDR3 loop spans 16 amino acids. In germline, CDR1 is KGHDR, CDR2 SFDVKD. In DNA form, the CDR3 reads TGTGCCACCAGTGAGGGGACTAGGAGGCGCACAGATACGCAGTATTTT. This codes for CATSEGTRRRTDTQYF.

This clonotype was detected a few times. This sequence joins TRBV24-1 and TRBJ2-3; 8 bases are a match to TRBD1. V lost 6 bases and J lost 14; bases outside the gene matches: 15. The CDR3 has 14 amino acids. CDR1 is KGHDR and CDR2 is SFDVKD in the germline V gene. The CDR3 loop is CATSHPGQVFGGYF. Here the CDR3 DNA reads TGTGCCACCAGTCACCCGGGACAGGTCTTTGGAGGGTATTTT.

This clonotype has a handful of counts. The V call is TRBV29-1, the J call TRBJ2-4, with D possibly being TRBD1 (7 bases). Trimming shortened V by 1 base and J by 5 bases, and 12 bases separated the two germline ends. This CDR3 is 14 amino acids long. The germline gives CDR1 SQVTM, CDR2 ANQGSEA. The CDR3 is CSVEGGDRENIQYF. The CDR3 DNA reads as TGCAGCGTTGAAGGGGGGGACAGAGAAAACATTCAGTACTTC.

This clonotype was recorded many times. The genes are TRBV2 and TRBJ2-2; TRBD2 aligns across 13 bases. In germline, CDR1 is SNHLY, CDR2 FYNNEI. The ends lost 6 bases at V and 1 base at J; junction bases unmatched: 14. There are 20 residues in the CDR3. The CDR3 is CASSPQPGTSGTMNTGELFF. Here the CDR3 DNA reads TGTGCCAGCAGCCCACAGCCCGGGACTAGCGGGACTATGAACACCGGGGAGCTGTTTTTT.